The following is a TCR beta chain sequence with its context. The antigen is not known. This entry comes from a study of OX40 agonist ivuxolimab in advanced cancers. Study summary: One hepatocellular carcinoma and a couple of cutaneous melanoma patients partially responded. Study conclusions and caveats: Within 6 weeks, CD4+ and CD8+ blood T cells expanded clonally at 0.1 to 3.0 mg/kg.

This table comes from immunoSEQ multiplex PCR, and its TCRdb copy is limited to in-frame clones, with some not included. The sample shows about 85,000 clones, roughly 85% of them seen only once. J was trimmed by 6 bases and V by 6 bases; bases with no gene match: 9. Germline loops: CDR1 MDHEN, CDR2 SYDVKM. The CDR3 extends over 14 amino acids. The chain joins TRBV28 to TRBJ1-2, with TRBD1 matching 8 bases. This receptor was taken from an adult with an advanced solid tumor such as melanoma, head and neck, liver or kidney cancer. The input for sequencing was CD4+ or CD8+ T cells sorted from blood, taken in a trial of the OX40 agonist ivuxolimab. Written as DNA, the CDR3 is TGTGCCAGCAGCCCCCCCGGACAGGGAAATGGCTACACCTTC. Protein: CASSPPGQGNGYTF.